This TCR beta chain derives from a study of blood T cells in healthy people across ages. The study's findings and limits: Higher diversity and more naive CD4+ cells were features of long-lived donors, compared to aged donors. The fall in TCR beta diversity per million T cells was roughly linear with age.

In the case of this clonotype: Its target is not known.

Each sample provided at least 5.5 micrograms of extracted total RNA. Next came a second PCR, run for about 6 to 11 cycles, which used a sample-barcoded 5' primer along with a J-beta primer mix. Each CDR3 protein gets one entry after TCRdb re-called the 5' RACE reads with MiXCR. Here the sample spans 1.5 million to 2 million distinct CDR3 sequences, about 49% being singletons. Sequencing used blood. This TCR derives from a woman aged 40 to 50 in good health.

CDR3 sequence reads: CASSFFRTGPSTDTQYF. The CDR3 DNA is TGCGCCAGCAGCTTCTTCCGGACCGGGCCTAGCACAGATACGCAGTATTTT. The genes are TRBV5-1 and TRBJ2-3, with D hard to call. V was pared by 2 bases and J by 0 bases, with 16 bases between. The CDR3 has 17 residues. The germline CDR1 and CDR2 sequences are SGHRS and YFSETQ.